What follows are 22 T cell receptor beta chains derived from one specimen sequenced in a study of shared clonotypes between healthy human individuals. The table came from immunoSEQ multiplex PCR; TCRdb's copy has only in-frame clones and leaves some out. In the table there are more than 400,000 clones, 65% to 85% of which are singletons. Sequences were obtained from PBMCs. The receptors derive from a woman between 40 and 55 years old in good health. Some clones in this sample may be carry-over from other donors' samples.

The rearrangement uses TRBV28 and TRBJ2-5; the D gene could be TRBD1 or TRBD2 (5 bases each). Trimming stripped 2 bases from V and 7 bases from J, with 8 bases between. Germline CDR1 reads MDHEN; CDR2 reads SYDVKM. This CDR3 contains 12 residues. The CDR3 loop is CASSLIGATQYF. The CDR3 DNA reads as TGTGCCAGCAGTTTAATCGGGGCGACCCAGTACTTC.

The V gene is TRBV5-1, the J gene TRBJ2-1; weak D call: TRBD1 (5 bases). Trimming left V 0 bases short and J 6 bases short, with 7 bases between. The CDR3 loop spans 13 amino acids. From germline, CDR1 is SGHRS and CDR2 YFSETQ. CDR3 sequence (DNA): TGCGCCAGCAGCTTGGACCAGGGCAATGAGCAGTTCTTC. It encodes CASSLDQGNEQFF.

On this clone itself: With a far larger clone one base away, a read error is the likely cause. The J gene is TRBJ1-1, the V gene TRBV30; the D gene is possibly TRBD1 (6 bases). The CDR3 consists of 13 residues. Germline CDR1 and CDR2: GTSNPN and SVGIG (reference sequence). The CDR3: CAWTRQKDSEALF. The CDR3 coding sequence is TGTGCCTGGACCAGGCAGAAGGACAGTGAAGCTTTATTT.

The chain recombines TRBV28 with TRBJ1-2; no reliable D call. Germline CDR1 is MDHEN and CDR2 is SYDVKM. This CDR3 has 14 residues. V was pared by 6 bases and J by 3 bases, with 14 bases between. The CDR3 DNA sequence: TGTGCCAGCAGCTACAGCACCCCGTACTATGGCTACACCTTC. This encodes CASSYSTPYYGYTF.

The rearrangement links TRBV28 to TRBJ2-2; TRBD2 matches at 8 bases. The CDR3 runs 15 residues. J gave up 2 bases and V 10 bases, and 9 bases lay outside the gene matches. The V gene's germline CDR1 is MDHEN and CDR2 SYDVKM. The CDR3 protein is CATISGGFNTGELFF. The CDR3 region has the DNA TGTGCCACCATTTCGGGGGGGTTTAACACCGGGGAGCTGTTTTTT.

With regard to this clone: A read error is likely here: a far larger clone is one base away. The sample has other DNA sequences that encode this CDR3 too. The V and J genes are TRBV7-9 and TRBJ1-2; D is uncertain. This CDR3 has 12 amino acids. Germline V lookup: CDR1 SEHNR, CDR2 FQNEAQ (reference sequence). CDR3 coding DNA: TGCGCCAGCAGCTTAGTTGGACGTGGCTACACCTTC. Protein: CASSLVGRGYTF.

CDR3 in DNA: TGTGCCAGCAGCTCCATGACTCTCTCCTACAATGAGCAGTTCTTC. Translation gives CASSSMTLSYNEQFF. The rearrangement uses TRBV11-1 and TRBJ2-1; no clear D. Trimming left V 4 bases short and J 0 bases short, with 10 bases between. The CDR3 is 15 residues long. Germline-derived CDR1 and CDR2 are SGHAT and FQDESV (reference sequence).

This clone was seen only a few times. The rearrangement links TRBV5-1 to TRBJ2-7; D ambiguous. Germline loops: CDR1 SGHRS, CDR2 YFSETQ. V lost 0 bases and J lost 7, with 20 bases in between. CDR3 length equals 16 residues. This CDR3 is CASSLVEASSLREQYF. CDR3 coding DNA: TGCGCCAGCAGCTTGGTTGAGGCCTCCTCGCTACGAGAGCAGTACTTC.

Regarding this clone: This may stem from a read error, because a much larger clone lies one nucleotide away. The sample carries other DNA sequences with the same CDR3. The chain joins TRBV9 to TRBJ1-1; D gene unclear. Trimming left V 0 bases short and J 1 base short, with 4 bases between. In germline, CDR1 is SGDLS, CDR2 YYNGEE. The CDR3 is made up of 13 amino acids. The CDR3 here is CASSVGWNTEAFF. Here the CDR3 DNA reads TGTGCCAGCAGCGTAGGGTGGAACACTGAAGCTTTCTTT.

This sequence joins TRBV27 and TRBJ1-1, with 7 bases aligning to TRBD1. The J segment lost 1 base and the V segment lost 7 bases, leaving 6 bases of the junction unmatched. CDR1 is MNHEY and CDR2 is SMNVEV in the germline V gene (reference sequence). The CDR3 totals 14 residues. The CDR3 nucleotides are TGTGCCAGCATCCCGCACAGGGGGAACACTGAAGCTTTCTTT. Translation gives CASIPHRGNTEAFF.

This clone has only one observation. This rearrangement joins TRBV9 to TRBJ2-1, with D perhaps TRBD1 or TRBD2 (6 bases each). V was clipped by 7 bases and J by 5 bases, with 13 bases between them. Per germline, CDR1 SGDLS and CDR2 YYNGEE. The CDR3 is made up of 13 amino acids. This CDR3 is CASGGGSDNEQFF. The CDR3 DNA follows: TGTGCCAGCGGAGGGGGGAGCGACAATGAGCAGTTCTTC.

The rearrangement links TRBV19 to TRBJ2-7; TRBD2 agrees at 8 bases. Germline CDR1 LNHDA, CDR2 SQIVND (reference sequence). The CDR3 totals 15 residues. V trimming: 6 bases; J trimming: 1 base; junction bases outside the gene matches: 8. The CDR3 region has the DNA TGTGCCAGTAGCCTAGCGGGCGGCCCTTCCTACGAGCAGTACTTC. Translating it yields CASSLAGGPSYEQYF. Supplemented by reference TRBV19 and TRBJ2-7, the full variable domain reads DGGITQSPKYLFRKEGQNVTLSCEQNLNHDAMYWYRQDPGQGLRLIYYSQIVNDFQKGDIAEGYSVSREKKESFPLTVTSAQKNPTAFYLCASSLAGGPSYEQYFGPGTRLTVT.

Note on this clone: A far larger clone lies a single base away; this is likely a read error. The chain carries TRBV2 and TRBJ2-2; unclear D gene. CDR1 is SNHLY and CDR2 is FYNNEI in the germline V gene. Between the trimmed V and J ends, which lost 7 bases and 9 bases, there was a span of 9 bases. The CDR3 is made up of 11 amino acids. CDR3 loop: CASTPWWELFF. Written as DNA, the CDR3 is TGTGCCAGCACCCCTTGGTGGGAGCTGTTTTTT.

V usage is TRBV2 and J usage is TRBJ2-3, with TRBD2 identical over 16 bases. This CDR3 is 17 amino acids long. The germline gives CDR1 SNHLY, CDR2 FYNNEI. After removal of 8 bases from V and 1 base from J, the junction contained 6 bases not matched to a gene. CDR3 amino acids: CASGDGTSGGGTDTQYF. CDR3 coding DNA: TGTGCCAGCGGGGACGGGACTAGCGGGGGGGGCACAGATACGCAGTATTTT.

Of note for this clone: The junction does not match germline at one end; this may be a read error. J is TRBJ2-5 and V is TRBV5-1, with D tentatively TRBD1 (6 bases). This CDR3 has 15 residues. CDR1 is SGHRS, CDR2 YFSETQ, per germline. The CDR3: CAGSQGGQSQETQYF. The CDR3 DNA reads TGCGCCGGCAGCCAAGGCGGACAGTCACAAGAGACCCAGTACTTC.

The rearrangement joins TRBV7-2 to TRBJ2-2, with 9 nucleotides matching TRBD1. The germline gives CDR1 SGHTA, CDR2 FQGNSA. The junction had 4 bases not matched to a gene; V was cut back by 3 bases and J by 5 bases. This CDR3 is 15 amino acids long. The CDR3 nucleotides read TGTGCCAGCAGCTTGGACAGGGGTGGGACCGGGGAGCTGTTTTTT. Protein: CASSLDRGGTGELFF.

The chain combines TRBV20-1 with TRBJ1-2; D unresolved. Germline CDR1 is DFQATT and CDR2 is SNEGSKA (reference sequence). The CDR3 has 11 amino acids. CDR3 nucleotides: TGCTCCTGCTCCCCAAACTATGGCTACACCTTC. Protein: CSCSPNYGYTF.

The rearrangement uses TRBV9 and TRBJ1-2; D is possibly TRBD1 (5 bases). The CDR3 length is 15 residues. Trimming removed 3 bases at V and 7 bases at J, with 19 bases between. Germline lookup yields CDR1 SGDLS and CDR2 YYNGEE. The CDR3 reads CASSDRGRERGGYTF. The CDR3 DNA sequence: TGTGCCAGCAGCGACCGGGGCAGGGAGAGGGGTGGCTACACCTTC.

This clone was counted between two and nine times. The chain uses TRBV30 and TRBJ2-2, with 7 bases lining up with TRBD2. The V segment lost 7 bases and the J segment 2 bases; nucleotides outside the gene matches: 10. The CDR3 is 15 amino acids. The germline V gene has CDR1 GTSNPN and CDR2 SVGIG (reference sequence). CDR3 region: CALKGLAENTGELFF. The DNA for the CDR3 is TGTGCCTTAAAAGGTCTAGCGGAAAACACCGGGGAGCTGTTTTTT. The full variable domain, in which reference TRBV30 and TRBJ2-2 provide the parts outside the CDR3, is SQTIHQWPATLVQPVGSPLSLECTVEGTSNPNLYWYRQAAGRGLQLLFYSVGIGQISSEVPQNLSASRPQDRQFILSSKKLLLSDSGFYLCALKGLAENTGELFFGEGSRLTVL.

This chain connects TRBV19 to TRBJ1-2; D possibly corresponds to TRBD1 (5 bases). CDR1 is LNHDA, CDR2 SQIVND, per germline (reference sequence). The V and J ends lost 6 bases and 4 bases respectively, with 15 bases between them. The CDR3 has 14 residues. For the CDR3, the DNA is TGTGCCAGTAGCGCACAGGAGGACCCCTATGGCTACACCTTC. Residues: CASSAQEDPYGYTF.

This chain links TRBV9 with TRBJ2-7, with 9 bases that match TRBD1. The CDR3 has 15 residues. V lost 3 bases to trimming and J lost 2 bases; unmatched junction nucleotides: 6. Germline CDR1 is SGDLS and CDR2 is YYNGEE. The DNA of the CDR3 is TGTGCCAGCAGCGCATCCGGGACAGGGCCCTACGAGCAGTACTTC. Translating it yields CASSASGTGPYEQYF.

CDR3 amino acids: CASSSRTSGSLNEQFF. CDR3 bases: TGTGCCAGCAGCTCACGTACTAGCGGGAGCTTGAATGAGCAGTTCTTC. The chain carries TRBV7-9 and TRBJ2-1, with 11 bases matching TRBD2. CDR1 SEHNR and CDR2 FQNEAQ come from the germline V gene (reference sequence). The junction had 9 bases not matched to a gene; V was cut back by 4 bases and J by 7 bases. The CDR3 has 16 amino acids.